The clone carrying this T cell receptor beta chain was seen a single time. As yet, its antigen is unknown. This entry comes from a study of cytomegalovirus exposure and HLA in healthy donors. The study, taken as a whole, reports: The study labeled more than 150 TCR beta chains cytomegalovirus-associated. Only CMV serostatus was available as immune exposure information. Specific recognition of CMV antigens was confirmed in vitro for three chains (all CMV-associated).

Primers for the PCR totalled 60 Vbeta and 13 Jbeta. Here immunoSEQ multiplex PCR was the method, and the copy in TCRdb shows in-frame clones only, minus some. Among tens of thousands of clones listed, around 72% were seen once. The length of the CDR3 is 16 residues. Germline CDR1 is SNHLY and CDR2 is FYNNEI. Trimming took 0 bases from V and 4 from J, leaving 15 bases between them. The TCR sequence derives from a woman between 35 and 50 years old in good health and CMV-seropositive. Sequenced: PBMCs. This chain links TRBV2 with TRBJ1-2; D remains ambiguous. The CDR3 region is CASSEASVREGYGYTF. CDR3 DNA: TGTGCCAGCAGTGAAGCGTCAGTTCGGGAGGGCTATGGCTACACCTTC.